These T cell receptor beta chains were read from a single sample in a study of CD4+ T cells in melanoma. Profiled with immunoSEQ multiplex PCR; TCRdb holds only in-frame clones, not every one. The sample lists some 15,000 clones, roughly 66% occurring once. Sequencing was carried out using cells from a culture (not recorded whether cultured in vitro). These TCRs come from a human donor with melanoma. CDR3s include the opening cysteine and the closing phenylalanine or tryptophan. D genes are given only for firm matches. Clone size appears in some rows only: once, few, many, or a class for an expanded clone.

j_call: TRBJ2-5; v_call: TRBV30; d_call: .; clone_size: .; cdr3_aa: CAGNLQGGETQYF; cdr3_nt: TGTGCCGGGAACCTACAGGGAGGAGAGACCCAGTACTTC
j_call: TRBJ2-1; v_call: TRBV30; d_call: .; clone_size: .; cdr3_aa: CAWQHSRDEQFF; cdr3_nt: TGTGCCTGGCAACATTCTAGGGATGAGCAGTTCTTC
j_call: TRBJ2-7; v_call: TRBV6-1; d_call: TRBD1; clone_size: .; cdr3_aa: CASSRDRAQQYF; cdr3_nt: TGTGCCAGCAGTCGGGACAGGGCACAGCAGTACTTC
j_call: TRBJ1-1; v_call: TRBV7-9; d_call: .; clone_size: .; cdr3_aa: CASSSEGLTEAFF; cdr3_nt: TGTGCCAGCAGCTCGGAGGGGTTAACTGAAGCTTTCTTT
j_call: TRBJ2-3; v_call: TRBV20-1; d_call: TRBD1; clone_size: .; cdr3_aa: CSVNRGDTQYF; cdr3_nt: TGCAGTGTCAACAGGGGAGATACGCAGTATTTT
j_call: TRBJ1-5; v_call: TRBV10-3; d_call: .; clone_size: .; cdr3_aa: CAISQGSRNQPQHF; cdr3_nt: TGTGCCATCAGTCAGGGATCGCGCAATCAGCCCCAGCATTTT
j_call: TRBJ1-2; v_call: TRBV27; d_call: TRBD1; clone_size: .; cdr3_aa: CASSPRRDRALGYTF; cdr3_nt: TGTGCCAGCAGCCCTCGCCGGGACAGGGCGTTGGGCTACACCTTC
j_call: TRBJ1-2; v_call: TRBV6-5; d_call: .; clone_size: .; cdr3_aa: CASSYSVGRGGYTF; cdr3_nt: TGTGCCAGCAGTTACTCGGTGGGGAGAGGTGGCTACACCTTC
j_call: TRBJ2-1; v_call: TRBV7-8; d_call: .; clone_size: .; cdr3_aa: CASEGRRGQNLFF; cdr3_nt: TGTGCTAGCGAGGGGCGCAGGGGTCAGAACCTGTTCTTC
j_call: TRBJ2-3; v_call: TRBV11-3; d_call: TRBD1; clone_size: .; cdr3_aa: CASSLSTGSDTQYF; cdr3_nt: TGTGCCAGCAGCCTGTCGACAGGGTCAGATACGCAGTATTTT
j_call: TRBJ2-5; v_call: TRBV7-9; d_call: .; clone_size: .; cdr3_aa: CASSLADSGTQYF; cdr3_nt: TGTGCCAGCAGCTTGGCGGACAGCGGGACCCAGTACTTC
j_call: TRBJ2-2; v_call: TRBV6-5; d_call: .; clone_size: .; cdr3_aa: CASSYGAGELFF; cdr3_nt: TGTGCCAGCAGTTACGGGGCCGGGGAGCTGTTTTTT
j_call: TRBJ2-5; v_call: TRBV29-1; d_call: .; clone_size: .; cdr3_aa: CSVVDTGVQETQYF; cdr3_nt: TGCAGCGTTGTGGATACAGGAGTACAAGAGACCCAGTACTTC
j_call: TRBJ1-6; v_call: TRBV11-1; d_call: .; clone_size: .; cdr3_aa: CASSLDGNSPLHF; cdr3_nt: TGTGCCAGCAGCTTAGATGGGAATTCACCCCTCCACTTT
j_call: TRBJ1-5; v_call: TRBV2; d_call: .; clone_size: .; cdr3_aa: CASSEYGVGNQPQHF; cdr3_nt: TGTGCCAGCAGTGAATATGGGGTTGGCAATCAGCCCCAGCATTTT
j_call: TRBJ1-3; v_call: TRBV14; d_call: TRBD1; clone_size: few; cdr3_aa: CASSRAGTGSSYSGNTIYF; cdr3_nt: TGTGCCAGCAGCCGAGCCGGGACAGGGTCCAGCTACTCTGGAAACACCATATATTTT
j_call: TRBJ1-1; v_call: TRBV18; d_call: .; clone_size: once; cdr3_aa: CASSPTGVWTEAFF; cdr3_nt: TGTGCCAGCTCACCTACGGGGGTCTGGACTGAAGCTTTCTTT
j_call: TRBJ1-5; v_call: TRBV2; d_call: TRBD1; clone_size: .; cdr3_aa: CASRGSLGTGLNQPQHF; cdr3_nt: TGTGCCAGCAGGGGGAGCCTAGGGACAGGACTTAATCAGCCCCAGCATTTT
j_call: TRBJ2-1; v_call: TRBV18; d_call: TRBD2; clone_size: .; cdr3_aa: CASSPPPGGYNEQFF; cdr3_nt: TGTGCCAGCTCACCACCGCCGGGGGGATACAATGAGCAGTTCTTC
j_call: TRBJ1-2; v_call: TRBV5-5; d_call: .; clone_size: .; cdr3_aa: CASSLTGTDYGYTF; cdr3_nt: TGTGCCAGCAGTTTGACCGGGACGGACTATGGCTACACCTTC
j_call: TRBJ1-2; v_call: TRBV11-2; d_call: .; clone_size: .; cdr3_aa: CASSPGVTGTYGYTF; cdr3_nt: TGTGCCAGCAGCCCCGGAGTAACAGGGACGTATGGCTACACCTTC
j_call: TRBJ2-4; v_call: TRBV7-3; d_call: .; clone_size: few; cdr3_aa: CASSNRVQYF; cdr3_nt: TGTGCCAGCAGCAACCGGGTTCAGTACTTC
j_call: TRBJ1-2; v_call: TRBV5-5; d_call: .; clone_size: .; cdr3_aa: CASSLVFPAYGYTF; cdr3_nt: TGTGCCAGCAGCTTGGTTTTCCCGGCTTATGGCTACACCTTC
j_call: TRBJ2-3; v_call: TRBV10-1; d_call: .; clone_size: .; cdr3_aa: CASSESRGPGDTQYF; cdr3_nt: TGCGCCAGCAGTGAGTCGCGGGGCCCGGGAGATACGCAGTATTTT
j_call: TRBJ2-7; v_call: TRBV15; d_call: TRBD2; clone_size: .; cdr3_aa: CATSRDLAGQLQYF; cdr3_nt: TGTGCCACCAGCAGAGATCTAGCGGGCCAACTCCAGTACTTC
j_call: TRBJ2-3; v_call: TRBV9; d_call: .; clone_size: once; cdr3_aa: CASSVGTSSTDTQYF; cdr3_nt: TGTGCCAGCAGCGTAGGAACCTCTAGCACAGATACGCAGTATTTT
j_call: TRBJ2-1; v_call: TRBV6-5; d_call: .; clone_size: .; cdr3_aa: CASSYKAGWSGEQFF; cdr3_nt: TGTGCCAGCAGTTACAAGGCGGGGTGGTCGGGTGAGCAGTTCTTC
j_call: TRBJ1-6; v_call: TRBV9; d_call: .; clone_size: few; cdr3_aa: CASTSAGVNSPLHF; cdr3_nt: TGTGCCAGCACCTCTGCAGGGGTTAATTCACCCCTCCACTTT
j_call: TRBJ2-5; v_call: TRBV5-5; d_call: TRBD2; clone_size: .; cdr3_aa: CASSFGRETQYF; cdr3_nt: TGTGCCAGCAGCTTCGGGAGGGAGACCCAGTACTTC
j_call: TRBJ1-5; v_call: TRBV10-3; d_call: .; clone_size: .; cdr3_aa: CAISVGILGNQPQHF; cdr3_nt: TGTGCCATCAGTGTGGGGATTCTTGGCAATCAGCCCCAGCATTTT
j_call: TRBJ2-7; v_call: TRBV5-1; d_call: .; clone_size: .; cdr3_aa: CASSLGDIIGEQYF; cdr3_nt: TGCGCCAGCAGCTTAGGGGACATTATCGGCGAGCAGTACTTC